The 31 T cell receptor beta chains given below trace back to one sample, sequenced in a study of identical twins. TCRdb reanalysed the 5' RACE reads using MiXCR and keeps one entry per CDR3 protein. The table lists fewer than 250,000 distinct CDR3 sequences, approximately 7.9% of them singletons, with under 7% in the top ten. Separately, the same data were catalogued under a study of yellow fever vaccine responses in identical twins.

The sample taken for sequencing was CD8+ T cells sorted from blood. The receptors were gathered from a woman aged 18 to 35 in good health.

This clonotype was observed many times. This chain links TRBV15 with TRBJ2-3; D may correspond to TRBD1 or TRBD2 (5 bases each). Germline CDR1 is LNHNV and CDR2 is YYDKDF (reference sequence). The CDR3 sequence is 15 residues long. V shed 4 bases and J shed 1 base, with 12 bases lying between them. The CDR3 reads CATSTRVEGTDTQYF. CDR3 in DNA: TGTGCCACCAGCACCAGGGTGGAGGGCACAGATACGCAGTATTTT. Full variable domain (missing parts from reference TRBV15 and TRBJ2-3): DAMVIQNPRYQVTQFGKPVTLSCSQTLNHNVMYWYQQKSSQAPKLLFHYYDKDFNNEADTPDNFQSRRPNTSFCFLDIRSPGLGDTAMYLCATSTRVEGTDTQYFGPGTRLTVL.

The chain joins TRBV7-8 to TRBJ2-1; no definite D call. V was clipped by 1 base and J by 4 bases, with 8 bases between them. This CDR3 comprises 14 residues. The germline CDR1 and CDR2 sequences are SGHVS and FQNEAQ. The DNA of the CDR3 is TGTGCCAGCAGCTTAGTCCCCGGATACAATGAGCAGTTCTTC. The encoded protein is CASSLVPGYNEQFF.

This clonotype was seen more than once but under ten times. V and J are TRBV15 and TRBJ2-3; D is possibly TRBD1 (6 bases). Trimming stripped 5 bases from V and 0 bases from J, with 9 bases between. CDR1 and CDR2 from the germline V gene are LNHNV and YYDKDF (reference sequence). The CDR3 is 14 amino acids. The CDR3 sequence: CATSPGQSTDTQYF. The CDR3 DNA follows: TGTGCCACCAGCCCAGGACAGAGCACAGATACGCAGTATTTT.

In this sample, this clonotype turned up a few times. This chain connects TRBV12-3 or TRBV12-4 to TRBJ1-1; 8 nucleotides line up with TRBD1. Trimming removed 1 base from V and 0 bases from J; junction bases left unmatched: 19. The CDR3 consists of 21 residues. CDR3 coding DNA: TGTGCCAGCAGTTTAGGGACAGGGTTGTATGAGGATGGGGGCATGAACACTGAAGCTTTCTTT. Translation: CASSLGTGLYEDGGMNTEAFF.

This clonotype was counted a few times. The chain employs TRBV15 and TRBJ2-3; 8 bases line up with TRBD2. The junction had 7 bases not matched to a gene; V was cut back by 0 bases and J by 5 bases. There are 16 residues in the CDR3. Germline lookup yields CDR1 LNHNV and CDR2 YYDKDF (reference sequence). CDR3 coding DNA: TGTGCCACCAGCAGAGAAAGCGGGGGCTTGAGAGATACGCAGTATTTT. It yields the protein CATSRESGGLRDTQYF.

The chain is built from TRBV15 and TRBJ2-1; 10 nucleotides match TRBD1. V shed 0 bases and J 9 bases; nucleotides not matched to a gene: 11. The CDR3 length is 17 residues. In germline, CDR1 is LNHNV, CDR2 YYDKDF (reference sequence). The CDR3 spells CATSRDRGTGVNGEQFF. The DNA of the CDR3 is TGTGCCACCAGCAGAGATCGTGGGACAGGGGTCAACGGTGAGCAGTTCTTC. Looking up the rest from reference TRBV15 and TRBJ2-1 gives the full variable domain: DAMVIQNPRYQVTQFGKPVTLSCSQTLNHNVMYWYQQKSSQAPKLLFHYYDKDFNNEADTPDNFQSRRPNTSFCFLDIRSPGLGDTAMYLCATSRDRGTGVNGEQFFGPGTRLTVL.

This clonotype has at least ten counts. This chain joins TRBV9 and TRBJ2-4; D unclear. V dropped 0 bases and J dropped 8 bases, with 18 bases sitting between them. The CDR3 covers 16 residues. CDR1 and CDR2 (germline): SGDLS, YYNGEE. CDR3 loop: CASSVATTGDAHIQYF. In nucleotides, the CDR3 is TGTGCCAGCAGCGTAGCTACTACGGGCGACGCCCACATTCAGTACTTC.

This clonotype was counted between two and nine times. The rearrangement links TRBV11-2 to TRBJ2-7, with D perhaps TRBD2 (6 bases). The CDR3 contains 15 residues. Germline V gene lookup returns CDR1 SGHAT and CDR2 FQNNGV. With 0 bases removed from V and 7 bases from J, the gap between germline ends came to 16 bases. CDR3: CASSLDPGEEDEQYV. In DNA, the CDR3 is TGTGCCAGCAGCTTAGATCCGGGGGAGGAAGATGAGCAGTACGTC.

This clonotype was detected many times. This chain uses TRBV12-3 or TRBV12-4 with TRBJ1-1; D is unresolved. This CDR3 has 16 amino acids. Trimming removed 5 bases from V and 1 base from J, with 17 bases in between. Written as DNA, the CDR3 is TGTGCCAGCAGTCCCCATATCCCCATGACGAACACTGAAGCTTTCTTT. As protein: CASSPHIPMTNTEAFF.

At least ten counts were recorded for this clonotype. The chain links TRBV7-8 to TRBJ2-1; D is unclear. The CDR3 length is 14 residues. CDR1 is SGHVS, CDR2 FQNEAQ, per germline. Trimming shortened V by 5 bases and J by 4 bases, and 12 bases separated the two germline ends. The CDR3 spells CASSGIDSYNEQFF. Written as DNA, the CDR3 is TGTGCCAGCAGCGGGATTGACTCTTACAATGAGCAGTTCTTC. Drawing the rest from reference TRBV7-8 and TRBJ2-1, the complete variable domain is GAGVSQSPRYKVAKRGQDVALRCDPISGHVSLFWYQQALGQGPEFLTYFQNEAQLDKSGLPSDRFFAERPEGSVSTLKIQRTQQEDSAVYLCASSGIDSYNEQFFGPGTRLTVL.

The chain carries TRBV27 and TRBJ2-5, with D tentatively TRBD2 (6 bases). This CDR3 spans 14 amino acids. V lost 4 bases, J lost 0 bases, and 9 bases lay in between. Per germline, CDR1 MNHEY and CDR2 SMNVEV (reference sequence). CDR3: CASSSGLNQETQYF. Here the CDR3 DNA reads TGTGCCAGCAGTTCGGGACTCAACCAAGAGACCCAGTACTTC.

The gene calls are TRBV27 and TRBJ2-5; the match to TRBD1 covers 10 bases. CDR3 size: 15 residues. CDR1 MNHEY and CDR2 SMNVEV come from the germline V gene (reference sequence). Germline trimming cut 2 bases from V and 5 bases from J; bases unmatched to any gene: 5. The CDR3 region is CASSLRDRGAETQYF. CDR3 DNA: TGTGCCAGCAGTTTAAGGGACAGGGGTGCCGAGACCCAGTACTTC.

This clonotype appeared many times. This chain joins TRBV28 and TRBJ2-7; weak D call: TRBD2 (6 bases). The CDR3 loop spans 15 amino acids. Per germline, CDR1 MDHEN and CDR2 SYDVKM. Deletions cut 7 bases from V and 0 bases from J, with 16 bases between. This CDR3 reads CASTDNPGSSYEQYF. The CDR3 region has the DNA TGTGCCAGCACCGACAACCCCGGGAGCTCCTACGAGCAGTACTTC.

This clonotype came up many times. The chain employs TRBV15 and TRBJ2-4; 10 nucleotides align to TRBD2. J was trimmed by 0 bases and V by 1 base; bases with no gene match: 9. Germline loops: CDR1 LNHNV, CDR2 YYDKDF (reference sequence). The CDR3 runs 19 residues. The CDR3 spells CATSRGGLAGAPAKNIQYF. CDR3 nucleotide sequence: TGTGCCACCAGCAGAGGGGGTCTAGCGGGGGCCCCAGCCAAAAACATTCAGTACTTC.

This clonotype has just a few counts. V gene TRBV4-1 combines with J gene TRBJ2-1; maybe TRBD2 (5 bases). The V end lost 5 bases, the J end lost 8 bases, and 13 bases lay between the germline ends. Germline assignment: CDR1 MGHRA and CDR2 YSYEKL. This CDR3 is built from 13 residues. CDR3 in amino acids: CASSSTRRDEQFF. The CDR3 nucleotides are TGCGCCAGCAGCTCAACTAGAAGGGATGAGCAGTTCTTC.

Ten or more counts support this clonotype. The V gene is TRBV24-1, the J gene TRBJ2-1, with 13 bases identical to TRBD2. The CDR3 has 19 amino acids. V was pared by 4 bases and J by 1 base, with 9 bases of the junction left unmatched. CDR1 is KGHDR and CDR2 is SFDVKD in the germline V gene. The CDR3 nucleotides read TGTGCCACCAGTGACGGACTAGCGGGAGTATATCCTTCCTACAATGAGCAGTTCTTC. Translation gives CATSDGLAGVYPSYNEQFF.

The V call is TRBV10-1, the J call TRBJ2-3; D tentatively fits TRBD1 or TRBD2 (6 bases each). The germline CDR1 and CDR2 sequences are WNHNN and SYGVQD (reference sequence). CDR3 length: 16 amino acids. Trimming removed 3 bases from V and 2 bases from J, with 15 bases in between. CDR3 coding DNA: TGCGCCAGCAGTGAAGTAGGGGGGACGGACACAGATACGCAGTATTTT. Translating it yields CASSEVGGTDTDTQYF.

This clonotype was found a few times. The V and J genes are TRBV28 and TRBJ2-1; TRBD1 is a possible D gene (6 bases). The CDR3 contains 16 residues. The germline gives CDR1 MDHEN, CDR2 SYDVKM. Trimming removed 6 bases at V and 9 bases at J, with 24 bases between. CDR3 sequence (DNA): TGTGCCAGCAGCCCCATCGCTACAGGGTTCGATTGTGAGCAGTTCTTC. The encoded protein is CASSPIATGFDCEQFF.

This clonotype has more than one count but fewer than ten. CDR3 nucleotides: TGTGCCAGCAGCCAAGAGCCGGGAGGGTACACTGAAGCTTTCTTT. Its translation is CASSQEPGGYTEAFF. V and J are TRBV3-1 and TRBJ1-1; D is unresolved. Trimming cost V 0 bases and J 3 bases, with 11 bases left between them. Germline assignment: CDR1 LGHDT and CDR2 YNNKEL (reference sequence). The CDR3 contains 15 residues.

This clonotype was counted ten times or more. The chain has TRBV20-1 and TRBJ2-7; possible D gene TRBD1, 5 bases. The CDR3 loop spans 14 amino acids. The V gene lost 3 bases and the J gene lost 0 bases, with 12 bases spanning the gap. Germline CDR1 is DFQATT and CDR2 is SNEGSKA (reference sequence). CDR3 amino acids: CSASSTGSSYEQYF. The CDR3 DNA reads TGCAGTGCTAGCAGTACAGGAAGCTCCTACGAGCAGTACTTC.

In its sample, this clonotype was seen a few times. The V and J genes are TRBV11-2 and TRBJ2-5; 10 positions match TRBD2. CDR3 length equals 17 residues. The V and J ends lost 1 base and 2 bases, in that order; junction bases with no gene match: 7. Germline CDR1 and CDR2: SGHAT and FQNNGV. The CDR3 DNA reads as TGTGCCAGCAGCTTAGTGATTAGCGGGGGGTCGCAAGAGACCCAGTACTTC. Protein product: CASSLVISGGSQETQYF.

This clonotype was counted at least ten times. V gene TRBV12-5 combines with J gene TRBJ2-1; unclear D gene. This CDR3 has 12 amino acids. The V end was cut by 5 bases, the J end by 8 bases, with 10 bases between. The V gene's germline CDR1 is LGHNT and CDR2 FRNRAP. The CDR3, as DNA: TGTGCTAGTGGTCACGGAACAGATGAGCAGTTCTTC. Encoded protein: CASGHGTDEQFF.

The rearrangement uses TRBV27 and TRBJ2-1; 13 nucleotides match TRBD2. Germline values: CDR1 MNHEY, CDR2 SMNVEV (reference sequence). CDR3 length: 15 residues. V gave up 7 bases and J gave up 9 bases; unmatched junction bases: 9. The CDR3 region is CASNFTSGRVVEQFF. The CDR3 DNA is TGTGCCAGCAATTTCACTAGCGGGAGGGTCGTTGAGCAGTTCTTC.

Many counts were recorded for this clonotype. The chain links TRBV7-6 to TRBJ2-1; TRBD2 matches 9 bases. This CDR3 spans 15 amino acids. The V gene end was trimmed by 3 bases and the J gene end by 2 bases; junction bases not matched to a gene: 2. CDR1 and CDR2 from the germline V gene are SGHVS and FNYEAQ. The CDR3 region is CASSFGLAPYNEQFF. For the CDR3, the DNA is TGTGCCAGCAGCTTCGGACTAGCGCCCTACAATGAGCAGTTCTTC.

This chain uses TRBV5-8 with TRBJ2-7, with 7 bases lining up with TRBD1. The CDR3 is made up of 14 amino acids. V shed 0 bases, J shed 4 bases, and the junction held 4 bases outside the gene matches. Germline CDR1 is SGHTS and CDR2 is YDEGEE. The CDR3 bases are TGTGCCAGCAGCTTGGCAGGGACAGCTTACGAGCAGTACTTC. Protein sequence: CASSLAGTAYEQYF.

The chain couples TRBV4-1 to TRBJ2-7; D is possibly TRBD1 (6 bases). The CDR3 loop spans 18 amino acids. V lost 0 bases to trimming and J lost 1 base, with 19 bases between them. Germline loops: CDR1 MGHRA, CDR2 YSYEKL. The CDR3 DNA is TGCGCCAGCAGCCAAGAAGGGGGACGGGGTTATCAATCCTACGAGCAGTACTTC. It yields the protein CASSQEGGRGYQSYEQYF.

The table lists this clonotype with a few counts. The CDR3 DNA reads as TGTGCCAGCAGCCAAGATCCGGGGACAGATACGCAGTATTTT. Translation gives CASSQDPGTDTQYF. This chain links TRBV3-1 with TRBJ2-3; TRBD2 might be the D (5 bases). V lost 0 bases and J lost 3, with 7 bases in between. The CDR3 has 14 amino acids. Germline V gene data show CDR1 as LGHDT and CDR2 as YNNKEL (reference sequence).

This clonotype was counted a few times. This chain uses TRBV29-1 with TRBJ2-4; D is tentatively TRBD1 or TRBD2 (5 bases each). Trimming cost V 7 bases and J 4 bases, with 11 bases left between them. From germline, CDR1 is SQVTM and CDR2 ANQGSEA. This CDR3 has 12 residues. For the CDR3, the DNA is TGCAGCGCTTGGGACGGAAAAAACATTCAGTACTTC. This gives the protein CSAWDGKNIQYF.

This clonotype came up many times. The rearrangement uses TRBV2 and TRBJ1-1; 7 bases agree with TRBD1. The CDR3 has 12 amino acids. Germline CDR1 SNHLY, CDR2 FYNNEI. Germline trimming cut 8 bases from V and 6 bases from J; bases unmatched to any gene: 6. The CDR3: CASEDRSAEAFF. CDR3 DNA sequence: TGTGCCAGCGAGGACAGGAGCGCTGAAGCTTTCTTT. The full variable domain, completed using reference TRBV2 and TRBJ1-1, is EPEVTQTPSHQVTQMGQEVILRCVPISNHLYFYWYRQILGQKVEFLVSFYNNEISEKSEIFDDQFSVERPDGSNFTLKIRSTKLEDSAMYFCASEDRSAEAFFGQGTRLTVV.

This clonotype was recorded a few times. The chain carries TRBV4-1 and TRBJ1-5; TRBD1 aligns across 7 bases. In germline, CDR1 is MGHRA, CDR2 YSYEKL. The CDR3 contains 15 residues. With V trimmed by 4 bases and J by 0 bases, 3 bases remained unmatched. CDR3 nucleotide sequence: TGCGCCAGCAGCCTCGACAGGGCTAGCAATCAGCCCCAGCATTTT. Residues: CASSLDRASNQPQHF.

This clonotype has at least ten counts. The V and J genes are TRBV24-1 and TRBJ2-1, with 12 bases fitting TRBD1. Trimming at V came to 3 bases and at J to 9 bases, leaving 11 bases not matched to a gene. The CDR3 is 17 residues long. Germline values: CDR1 KGHDR, CDR2 SFDVKD. The CDR3 sequence is CATSDHFPGQGAGEQFF. CDR3 coding DNA: TGTGCCACCAGTGATCACTTCCCGGGACAGGGGGCGGGTGAGCAGTTCTTC.